A single sample gave rise to the 8 T cell receptor beta chains below, sequenced in a study. TCRdb analysed the 5' RACE reads with MiXCR anew, one entry per CDR3 protein. The sample yields roughly 64,000 distinct CDR3 sequences, 22% seen once. Sequenced: memory CD4+ T cells sorted from a lymph node. Subset in this sample: memory CD4+ T cells, CD4+CD45RO+CD25-. These receptors originate from a female donor with breast cancer.

This clonotype appeared a single time. The junction departs from the called germline gene at one end, perhaps through a read error. The rearrangement joins TRBV7-2 to TRBJ1-2; D remains ambiguous. Germline lookup yields CDR1 SGHTA and CDR2 FQGNSA. This CDR3 region has 14 residues. As DNA, the CDR3 is TGTGCCAGCAGCACCCGATGGAGCCCCTATGGCAACACCTTC. Its translation is CASSTRWSPYGNTF.

This clonotype was counted a few times. V gene TRBV20-1 combines with J gene TRBJ2-1; 15 bases are shared with TRBD2. The V and J ends lost 6 bases and 10 bases, in that order; junction bases with no gene match: 7. Germline V lookup: CDR1 DFQATT, CDR2 SNEGSKA (reference sequence). This CDR3 region has 14 residues. CDR3 bases: TGCAGTGCAACCGGGACTAGCGGGAGGTTGGAGCAGTTCTTC. It translates to CSATGTSGRLEQFF.

The chain is built from TRBV28 and TRBJ2-5, with 8 bases fitting TRBD2. The CDR3 runs to 14 residues. The V and J ends lost 6 bases and 5 bases, in that order; junction bases with no gene match: 8. Per the germline V gene, CDR1 is MDHEN and CDR2 is SYDVKM. This CDR3 reads CASSLSGAGETQYF. Written as DNA, the CDR3 is TGTGCCAGCAGCCTTAGCGGGGCCGGTGAGACCCAGTACTTC.

The chain carries TRBV5-1 and TRBJ1-2, with D possibly being TRBD1 (5 bases). V was clipped by 5 bases and J by 2 bases, with 13 bases between them. CDR3 length: 14 residues. Germline CDR1 reads SGHRS; CDR2 reads YFSETQ. The DNA of the CDR3 is TGCGCCAGCAGAGGGCAGGGTACGAACTATGGCTACACCTTC. Translating gives CASRGQGTNYGYTF.

This clonotype came up many times. The genes are TRBV25-1 and TRBJ2-3, with 12 bases matching TRBD2. Per germline, CDR1 MGHDK and CDR2 SYGVNS. The CDR3 has 15 amino acids. V dropped 2 bases and J dropped 6; count of bases not matched to a gene: 3. CDR3 DNA sequence: TGTGCCAGCAGTGAAAGCCTAGCGGGAGGGGATACGCAGTATTTT. Amino acid sequence: CASSESLAGGDTQYF.

The chain joins TRBV20-1 to TRBJ2-7; D gene unclear. CDR1 is DFQATT and CDR2 is SNEGSKA in the germline V gene (reference sequence). The CDR3 covers 14 residues. With 1 base removed from V and 7 bases from J, the gap between germline ends came to 17 bases. CDR3 DNA: TGCAGTGCTAGAGGGACGGCGAATACTCGGGAGCAGTACTTC. This encodes CSARGTANTREQYF.

This clonotype came up many times. The V and J genes are TRBV6-6 and TRBJ2-4; TRBD2 is a possible D gene (5 bases). The CDR3 runs 15 residues. V was clipped by 2 bases and J by 5 bases, with 13 bases between them. Germline CDR1 and CDR2: MNHNY and SVGAGI (reference sequence). The CDR3 is CASSYPSGNQNIQYF. CDR3 in DNA: TGTGCCAGCAGTTACCCGAGCGGAAACCAAAACATTCAGTACTTC.

CDR3 sequence reads: CASSLAGPSRETQYF. CDR3 nucleotide sequence: TGTGCCAGCAGCTTAGCTGGGCCGAGCCGAGAGACCCAGTACTTC. This sequence joins TRBV7-9 and TRBJ2-5; D ambiguous. This CDR3 has 15 amino acids. V lost 0 bases to trimming and J lost 4 bases, with 12 bases between them. Germline V lookup: CDR1 SEHNR, CDR2 FQNEAQ (reference sequence).